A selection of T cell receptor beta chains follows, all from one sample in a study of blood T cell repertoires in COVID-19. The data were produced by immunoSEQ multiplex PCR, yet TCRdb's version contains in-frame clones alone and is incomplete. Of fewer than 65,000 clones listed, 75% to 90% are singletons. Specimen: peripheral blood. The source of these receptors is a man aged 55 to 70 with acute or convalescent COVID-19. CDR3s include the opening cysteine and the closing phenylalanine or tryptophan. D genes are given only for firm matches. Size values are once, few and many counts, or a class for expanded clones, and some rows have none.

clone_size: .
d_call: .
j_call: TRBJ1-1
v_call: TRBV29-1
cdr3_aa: CSVSPGQLNTEAFF
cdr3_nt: TGCAGCGTTTCCCCGGGACAATTGAACACTGAAGCTTTCTTT

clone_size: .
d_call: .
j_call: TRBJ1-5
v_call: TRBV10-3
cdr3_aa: CATQGTSAGNQPQHF
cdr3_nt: TGTGCCACCCAAGGAACGTCGGCGGGCAATCAGCCCCAGCATTTT

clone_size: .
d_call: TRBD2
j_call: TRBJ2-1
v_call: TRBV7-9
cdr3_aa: CASTRLAGEQFF
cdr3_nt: TGTGCCAGCACCCGACTAGCAGGTGAGCAGTTCTTC

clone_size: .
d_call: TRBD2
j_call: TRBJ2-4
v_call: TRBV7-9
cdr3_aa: CASSLEDSGRNIQYF
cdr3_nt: TGTGCCAGCAGCTTAGAGGATAGCGGGAGAAACATTCAGTACTTC

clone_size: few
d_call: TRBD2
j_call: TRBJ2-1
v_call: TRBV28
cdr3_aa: CASSPRGRLDEQFF
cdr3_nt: TGTGCCAGCAGTCCGCGCGGGAGACTGGATGAGCAGTTCTTC

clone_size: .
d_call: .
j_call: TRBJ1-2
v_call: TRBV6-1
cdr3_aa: CASSEAIGGGYTF
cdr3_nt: TGTGCCAGCAGTGAAGCGATCGGGGGGGGCTACACCTTC

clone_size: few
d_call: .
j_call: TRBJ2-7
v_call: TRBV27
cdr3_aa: CASSYNPGTLTYEQYF
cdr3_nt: TGTGCCAGCAGCTATAACCCCGGGACACTAACCTACGAGCAGTACTTC

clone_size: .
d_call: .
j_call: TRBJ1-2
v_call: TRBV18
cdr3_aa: CASSLQSGGVEGYTF
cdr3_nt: TGTGCCAGCTCACTGCAAAGCGGAGGGGTTGAGGGCTACACCTTC

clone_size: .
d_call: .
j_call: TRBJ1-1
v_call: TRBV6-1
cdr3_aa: CASSDGARQTNTEAFF
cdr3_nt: TGTGCCAGCAGTGATGGGGCGCGGCAGACGAACACTGAAGCTTTCTTT

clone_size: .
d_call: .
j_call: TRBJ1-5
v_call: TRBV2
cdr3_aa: CASRRQASNQPQHF
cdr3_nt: TGTGCCAGCAGAAGACAGGCTAGCAATCAGCCCCAGCATTTT

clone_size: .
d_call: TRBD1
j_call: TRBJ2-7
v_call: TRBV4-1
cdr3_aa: CASSPGTDAYEQYF
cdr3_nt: TGCGCCAGCAGCCCCGGGACAGATGCTTACGAGCAGTACTTC

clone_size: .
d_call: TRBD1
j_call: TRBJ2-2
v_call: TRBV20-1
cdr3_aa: CSASWVTGGSSGMNTGELFF
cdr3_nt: TGCAGTGCTAGTTGGGTGACAGGGGGCAGTAGCGGGATGAACACCGGGGAGCTGTTTTTT

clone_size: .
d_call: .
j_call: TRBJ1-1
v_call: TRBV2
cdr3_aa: CASFRGGGTEAFF
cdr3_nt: TGTGCCAGCTTTAGGGGAGGCGGCACTGAAGCTTTCTTT

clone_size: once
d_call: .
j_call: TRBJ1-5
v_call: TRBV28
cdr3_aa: CASRSLGQPQHF
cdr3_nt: TGTGCCAGCAGGAGTTTGGGCCAGCCCCAGCATTTT

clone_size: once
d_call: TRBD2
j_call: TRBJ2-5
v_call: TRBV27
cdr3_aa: CASSDRTSGRVETQYF
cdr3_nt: TGTGCCAGCAGTGACCGGACTAGCGGGAGGGTAGAGACCCAGTACTTC

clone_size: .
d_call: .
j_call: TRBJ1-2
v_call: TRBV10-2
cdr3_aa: CASSERRTNYGYTF
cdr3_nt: TGCGCCAGCAGTGAAAGGAGGACTAACTATGGCTACACCTTC

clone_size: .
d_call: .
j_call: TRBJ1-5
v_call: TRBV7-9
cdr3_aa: CASSSYPSRSNQPQHF
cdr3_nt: TGTGCCAGCAGCTCATACCCCTCCAGGTCCAATCAGCCCCAGCATTTT

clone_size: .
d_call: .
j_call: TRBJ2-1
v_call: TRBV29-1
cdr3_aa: CSVPSGGYNEQFF
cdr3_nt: TGCAGCGTTCCCTCTGGGGGGTACAATGAGCAGTTCTTC

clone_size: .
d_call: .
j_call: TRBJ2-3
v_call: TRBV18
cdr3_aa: CASSLIGGAASTDTQYF
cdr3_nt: TGTGCCAGCTCACTTATCGGGGGTGCCGCTAGCACAGATACGCAGTATTTT

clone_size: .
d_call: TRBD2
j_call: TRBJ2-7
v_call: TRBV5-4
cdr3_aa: CASSRGTSGASGEQYF
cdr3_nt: TGTGCCAGCAGCCGGGGGACTAGCGGCGCTTCGGGCGAGCAGTACTTC

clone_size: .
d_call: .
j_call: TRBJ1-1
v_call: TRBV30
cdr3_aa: CAWSRGVGRSTEAFF
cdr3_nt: TGTGCCTGGAGCCGTGGTGTGGGCCGTAGCACTGAAGCTTTCTTT

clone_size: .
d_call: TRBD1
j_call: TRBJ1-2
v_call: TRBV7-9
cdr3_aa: CASSPGQGAYGYTF
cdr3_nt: TGTGCCAGCAGCCCGGGACAGGGGGCATATGGCTACACCTTC

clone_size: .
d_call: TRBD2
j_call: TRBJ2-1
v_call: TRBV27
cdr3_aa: CASSIIPGTRGFNEQFF
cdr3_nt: TGTGCCAGCAGTATTATCCCGGGGACTAGGGGGTTCAATGAGCAGTTCTTC

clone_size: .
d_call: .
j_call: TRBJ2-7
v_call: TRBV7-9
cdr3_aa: CASTLTGDSYEQYF
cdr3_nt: TGTGCCAGCACCTTAACGGGGGACTCCTACGAGCAGTACTTC

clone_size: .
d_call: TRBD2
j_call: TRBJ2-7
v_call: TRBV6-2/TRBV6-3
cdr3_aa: CASSMGLAGAAEQYF
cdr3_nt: TGTGCCAGCAGTATGGGACTAGCGGGAGCCGCCGAGCAGTACTTC

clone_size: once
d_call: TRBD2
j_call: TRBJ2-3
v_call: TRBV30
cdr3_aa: CAWSPGIAGEDTQYF
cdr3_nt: TGTGCCTGGAGCCCAGGAATAGCGGGAGAAGATACGCAGTATTTT

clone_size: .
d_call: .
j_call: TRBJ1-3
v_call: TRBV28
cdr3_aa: CASSLVPRRDTIYF
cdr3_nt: TGTGCCAGCAGTTTGGTTCCCCGACGGGACACCATATATTTT

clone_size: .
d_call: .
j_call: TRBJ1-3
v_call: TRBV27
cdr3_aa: CASSPLLGHPGNTIYF
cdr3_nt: TGTGCCAGCAGTCCCCTATTGGGCCATCCTGGAAACACCATATATTTT

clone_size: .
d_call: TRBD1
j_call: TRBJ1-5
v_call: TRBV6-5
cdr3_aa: CASRETGGFNQPQHF
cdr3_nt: TGTGCCAGCAGGGAGACAGGGGGCTTCAATCAGCCCCAGCATTTT

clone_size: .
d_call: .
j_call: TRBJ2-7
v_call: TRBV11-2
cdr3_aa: CASSFGVREQYF
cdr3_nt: TGTGCCAGCAGCTTCGGAGTTCGCGAGCAGTACTTC

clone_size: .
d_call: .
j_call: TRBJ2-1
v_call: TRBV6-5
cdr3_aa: CATSGFYNEQFF
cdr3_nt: TGTGCCACCTCAGGGTTTTACAATGAGCAGTTCTTC

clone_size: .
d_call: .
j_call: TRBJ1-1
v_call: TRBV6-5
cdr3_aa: CASSYSGRGAAFF
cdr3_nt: TGTGCCAGCAGTTACTCGGGCAGGGGCGCGGCTTTCTTT

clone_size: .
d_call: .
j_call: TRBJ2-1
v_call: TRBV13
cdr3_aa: CASRTGSYNEQFF
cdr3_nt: TGTGCCAGCCGAACCGGGTCCTACAATGAGCAGTTCTTC

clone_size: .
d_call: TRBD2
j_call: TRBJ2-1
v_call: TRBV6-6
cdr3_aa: CASSLAASSYNEQFF
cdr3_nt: TGTGCCAGCAGTCTAGCGGCGAGCTCCTACAATGAGCAGTTCTTC

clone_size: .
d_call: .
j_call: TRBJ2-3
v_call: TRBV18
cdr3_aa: CASSPVAGEGDTQYF
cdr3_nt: TGTGCCAGCTCACCAGTCGCAGGGGAGGGAGATACGCAGTATTTT

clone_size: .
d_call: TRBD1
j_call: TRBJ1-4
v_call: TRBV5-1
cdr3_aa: CASSLAQGALTNEKLFF
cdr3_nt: TGCGCCAGCAGCTTGGCACAGGGGGCGCTGACTAATGAAAAACTGTTTTTT

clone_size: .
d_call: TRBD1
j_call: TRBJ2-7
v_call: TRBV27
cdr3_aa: CASGYSGTGPYEQYF
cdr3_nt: TGTGCCAGCGGATACTCCGGGACAGGACCCTACGAGCAGTACTTC

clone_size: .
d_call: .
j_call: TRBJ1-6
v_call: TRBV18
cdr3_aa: CASSPPARSGSPLHF
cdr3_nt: TGTGCCAGCTCACCACCGGCGAGGTCGGGTTCACCCCTCCACTTT

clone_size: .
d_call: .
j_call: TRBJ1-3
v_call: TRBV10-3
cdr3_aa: CAIRLEQGTGNTIYF
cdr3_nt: TGTGCCATCCGGTTGGAACAGGGAACTGGAAACACCATATATTTT

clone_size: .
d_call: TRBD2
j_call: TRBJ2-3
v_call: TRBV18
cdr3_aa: CASSLTGSGGDTQYF
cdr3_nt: TGTGCCAGCTCGCTTACAGGATCCGGGGGGGATACGCAGTATTTT

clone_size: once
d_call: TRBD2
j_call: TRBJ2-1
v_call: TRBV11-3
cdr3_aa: CASSRGLAGFDEQFF
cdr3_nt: TGTGCCAGCAGCAGAGGACTAGCGGGATTCGATGAGCAGTTCTTC

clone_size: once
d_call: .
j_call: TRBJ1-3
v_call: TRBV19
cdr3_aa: CASSTGSPTSGNTIYF
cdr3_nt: TGTGCCAGTAGTACCGGGTCCCCCACCTCTGGAAACACCATATATTTT

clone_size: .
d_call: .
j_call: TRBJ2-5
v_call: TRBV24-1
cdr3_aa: CATSDRTVQETQYF
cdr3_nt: TGTGCCACCAGTGATCGGACAGTCCAAGAGACCCAGTACTTC

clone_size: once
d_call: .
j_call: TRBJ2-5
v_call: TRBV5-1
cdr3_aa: CASSAAGNQETQYF
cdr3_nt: TGCGCCAGCAGCGCGGCCGGTAACCAAGAGACCCAGTACTTC

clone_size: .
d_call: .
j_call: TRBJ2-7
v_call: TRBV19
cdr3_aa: CASSIAPRREQYF
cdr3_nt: TGTGCCAGTAGTATAGCGCCGAGGCGCGAGCAGTACTTC

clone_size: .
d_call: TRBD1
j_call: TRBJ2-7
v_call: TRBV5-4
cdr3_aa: CASSPPDRGEQYF
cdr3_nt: TGTGCCAGCAGCCCCCCGGACAGGGGCGAGCAGTACTTC

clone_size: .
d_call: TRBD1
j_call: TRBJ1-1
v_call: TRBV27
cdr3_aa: CASSLNRGTEAFF
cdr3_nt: TGTGCCAGCAGTTTAAACAGGGGGACTGAAGCTTTCTTT

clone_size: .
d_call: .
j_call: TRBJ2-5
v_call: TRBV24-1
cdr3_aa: CATSAPGSETQYF
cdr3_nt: TGTGCCACCAGTGCCCCGGGGTCGGAGACCCAGTACTTC

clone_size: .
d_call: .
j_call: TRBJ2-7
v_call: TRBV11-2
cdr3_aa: CASSPAQRAYEQYF
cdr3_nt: TGTGCCAGCAGCCCTGCCCAGCGGGCCTACGAGCAGTACTTC

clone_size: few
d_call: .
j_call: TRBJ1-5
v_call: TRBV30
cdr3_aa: CAWGIYGDQPQHF
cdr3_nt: TGTGCCTGGGGGATCTATGGTGATCAGCCCCAGCATTTT

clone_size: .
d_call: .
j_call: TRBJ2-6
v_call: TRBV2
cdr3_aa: CASRDRANVLTF
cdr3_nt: TGTGCCAGCCGGGACAGGGCCAACGTCCTGACTTTC

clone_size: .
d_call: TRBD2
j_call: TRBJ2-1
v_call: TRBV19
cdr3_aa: CASLGWQGTSGRNNEQFF
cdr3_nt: TGTGCCAGCCTAGGGTGGCAGGGGACTAGCGGGAGAAACAATGAGCAGTTCTTC